The entry that follows covers one T cell receptor (beta chain) sequence. As yet, its antigen is unknown. The data were taken from a study of T cells after posttransplantation cyclophosphamide. General observations from the study: Donor-recipient repertoire similarity was low at 1-2 months, rising over year one. Blood and skin or GI T cell repertoires showed limited TRB overlap.

Busulfan-fludarabine conditioning, marrow transplant, and cyclophosphamide on days +3 and +4 were administered. Method: immunoSEQ multiplex PCR; TCRdb's copy keeps in-frame clones and lacks some. The sample lists approximately 11,000 clones; 86% were seen once. Trimming at V came to 6 bases and at J to 3 bases, leaving 15 bases not matched to a gene. The CDR3 is 19 amino acids. Germline CDR1 and CDR2: LNHDA and SQIVND (reference sequence). This chain links TRBV19 with TRBJ2-6, with 9 bases aligning to TRBD1. Sequenced material: CD4+ T cells sorted from PBMCs, taken after allogeneic stem cell transplant with posttransplant cyclophosphamide. This receptor was identified in a male patient aged 25-45 years who received an allogeneic stem cell transplant from a related donor, was CMV-positive, and had acute GVHD only. The T cells may partly be graft donor cells. CDR3 nucleotide sequence: TGTGCCAGTAGCAACGAGGGACAGGGACTTCCTTTTGGGGCCAACGTCCTGACTTTC. Translated: CASSNEGQGLPFGANVLTF.